Ten or more counts support the clone carrying this T cell receptor (beta chain). The antigen remains unidentified. The sample is drawn from a study of T cells in Graves' hyperthyroidism and ophthalmopathy. Overall study findings and caveats: Expanded thyroid clonotypes (above 0.001) were mostly also found in blood.

What was amplified from RNA transcripts were TCR beta CDR3 regions. RT-PCR in the first round (using the HTBI primer set) targeted the TCR CDR3. TCRdb reprocessed the multiplex PCR reads via MiXCR and lists one record per CDR3 protein. The sample lists under 200,000 distinct CDR3 sequences, less than 10% occurring once. From germline, CDR1 is SGDLS and CDR2 YYNGEE. Trimming left V 4 bases short and J 1 base short, with 14 bases between. CDR3 size: 15 residues. Specimen: blood. The receptor was isolated from a young woman with Graves' hyperthyroidism that later progressed to Graves' ophthalmopathy. The chain recombines TRBV9 with TRBJ1-2; D perhaps matches TRBD1 (5 bases). The CDR3 is CASSLNVQGNYGYTF. The CDR3 region has the DNA TGTGCCAGCAGCCTTAACGTCCAGGGTAACTATGGCTACACCTTC.